A selection of T cell receptor beta chains follows, all from one sample in a study of PD-1 blockade in classical Hodgkin lymphoma. Method: immunoSEQ multiplex PCR; TCRdb's copy keeps in-frame clones and lacks some. The profile shows over 7,000 clones, 84% of them singletons. Material: peripheral blood mononuclear cells (PBMCs), obtained at baseline. These receptors were taken from a human donor with classical Hodgkin lymphoma. Both conserved end residues are part of each CDR3. Fields, in order: J gene, clone size, D gene, CDR3 length, V gene, CDR3 DNA, CDR3 protein. D genes are given only for firm matches. The listing skips clone size in some rows; elsewhere it reads once, few, many or a size class.

>TRBJ2-7|NA|NA|15|TRBV5-4
TGTGCCAGCGGACTCCCCCCGGGAATTGCTAACGAGCAGTACTTC
CASGLPPGIANEQYF
>TRBJ2-1|NA|TRBD2|15|TRBV11-3
TGTGCCAGCAGCTTTGATCCTAGCGGGAGTGGTGAGCAGTTCTTC
CASSFDPSGSGEQFF
>TRBJ2-7|NA|NA|14|TRBV27
TGTGCCAGCAGTTTAAGGGGACACTTATACGAGCAGTACTTC
CASSLRGHLYEQYF
>TRBJ1-6|NA|NA|16|TRBV30
TGTGCCTGGAGTGTACAGCGTCAGAAATATAATTCACCCCTCCACTTT
CAWSVQRQKYNSPLHF
>TRBJ2-1|NA|TRBD2|16|TRBV6-5
TGTGCCAGCAGTTACTCCTCGGGAGGGCCGCAGAATGAGCAGTTCTTC
CASSYSSGGPQNEQFF
>TRBJ2-1|NA|TRBD2|14|TRBV2
TGTGCCAGCAGCAATAGCGGGAGGCGGAATGAGCAGTTCTTC
CASSNSGRRNEQFF
>TRBJ1-2|NA|TRBD1|12|TRBV19
TGTGCCAGCCAAATTGACAGGGATGGCTACACCTTC
CASQIDRDGYTF
>TRBJ2-5|NA|NA|14|TRBV18
TGTGCCAGCTCACCACTGCAGGGGAAAGAGACCCAGTACTTC
CASSPLQGKETQYF
>TRBJ2-3|NA|NA|16|TRBV5-4
TGTGCCAGCAGCCCGACGCGGGGAATGCGCACAGATACGCAGTATTTT
CASSPTRGMRTDTQYF
>TRBJ2-3|once|NA|16|TRBV4-2
TGTGCCAGCAGCCAAGAAGCGGCGGGCGGCACAGATACGCAGTATTTT
CASSQEAAGGTDTQYF
>TRBJ2-1|NA|TRBD2|15|TRBV10-3
TGTGCCATCAGCACCGGGACTAGCGGCTACAATGAGCAGTTCTTC
CAISTGTSGYNEQFF
>TRBJ1-5|NA|NA|13|TRBV5-1
TGCGCCAGCAGCTTGGGGGCAGGGAGTCCCCAGCATTTT
CASSLGAGSPQHF
>TRBJ2-7|NA|TRBD2|15|TRBV11-2
TGTGCCAGCAGCCTATCTGGACTAGCGGGAAGCGAGCAGTACTTC
CASSLSGLAGSEQYF
>TRBJ2-3|NA|TRBD2|15|TRBV27
TGTGCCACCGTTAATAGCGGGGGCCTCACAGATACGCAGTATTTT
CATVNSGGLTDTQYF
>TRBJ2-7|few|NA|14|TRBV5-1
TGCGCCAGCAGCTCGTTACACAGCTCCTACGAGCAGTACTTC
CASSSLHSSYEQYF
>TRBJ2-1|NA|NA|16|TRBV7-9
TGTGCCAGCAGCTTAGTTTCGCTTGGGTCCTACAATGAGCAGTTCTTC
CASSLVSLGSYNEQFF
>TRBJ2-1|NA|TRBD2|18|TRBV5-1
TGCGCCAGCAGCTTGGGCCTATTGGGACTAGCGGGAGTTCGGGAGCAGTTCTTC
CASSLGLLGLAGVREQFF
>TRBJ1-2|NA|TRBD1|14|TRBV30
TGTGCCTGGAGGACCCCCCAGGGGGCCTATGGCTACACCTTC
CAWRTPQGAYGYTF
>TRBJ2-1|NA|TRBD2|16|TRBV9
TGTGCCAGCAGCGCTCCCGGGACTAGTCCATACAATGAGCAGTTCTTC
CASSAPGTSPYNEQFF
>TRBJ2-2|NA|TRBD2|13|TRBV28
TGTGCCGGGCTAGCGGGAAACACCGGGGAGCTGTTTTTT
CAGLAGNTGELFF
>TRBJ2-5|NA|TRBD1|13|TRBV6-1
TGTGCCAGCAGTACCGGACAGGGGAAGACCCAGTACTTC
CASSTGQGKTQYF
>TRBJ2-1|NA|TRBD2|16|TRBV5-4
TGTGCCAGCAGCGTCCAGCGGGGCAGGGTTGACAATGAGCAGTTCTTC
CASSVQRGRVDNEQFF
>TRBJ2-2|NA|NA|15|TRBV7-9
TGTGCCAGCAGTCCCTTGTGGCAAAACACCGGGGAGCTGTTTTTT
CASSPLWQNTGELFF
>TRBJ2-1|NA|NA|18|TRBV10-3
TGTGCCATCAGTCCCGGGAGATCCCCAAGGAGCTCCTACAATGAGCAGTTCTTC
CAISPGRSPRSSYNEQFF
>TRBJ1-4|NA|NA|14|TRBV7-2
TGTGCCAGCAGCTTCTCAGGGGATAGTGAAAAACTGTTTTTT
CASSFSGDSEKLFF
>TRBJ1-1|NA|NA|14|TRBV27
TGTGCCAGCAGCCCAGCTGGAATGGGGACTGAAGCTTTCTTT
CASSPAGMGTEAFF
>TRBJ2-2|once|TRBD2|17|TRBV27
TGTGCCAGCAGTTTAGAGGGACTAGCGAAGAACACCGGGGAGCTGTTTTTT
CASSLEGLAKNTGELFF
>TRBJ2-3|NA|TRBD1|16|TRBV6-5
TGTGCCAGCAGTTACTCGACAGGGGGGGGCACAGATACGCAGTATTTT
CASSYSTGGGTDTQYF
>TRBJ1-1|NA|NA|12|TRBV5-6
TGTGCCAGCAGCTTGTCAGGGACGGAAGCTTTCTTT
CASSLSGTEAFF
>TRBJ2-5|NA|TRBD1|14|TRBV5-6
TGTGCCAGCAGTTCCGGGACAGTTCTGGCGACCCAGTACTTC
CASSSGTVLATQYF
>TRBJ2-2|NA|NA|21|TRBV18
TGTGCCAGCTCACCACCGAAAGGATTAGCTAGCCCGTTCCCGAACACCGGGGAGCTGTTTTTT
CASSPPKGLASPFPNTGELFF
>TRBJ1-2|NA|TRBD1|11|TRBV2
TGTGCCAGTGACAGGGGGGAAGGCTACACCTTC
CASDRGEGYTF
>TRBJ2-2|NA|TRBD1|15|TRBV7-9
TGTGCCAGCAGCTCGGGGACAGCACACACCGGGGAGCTGTTTTTT
CASSSGTAHTGELFF
>TRBJ2-7|NA|NA|13|TRBV9
TGTGCCAGCAGCGTGGGACTGGCCTACGAGCAGTACTTC
CASSVGLAYEQYF
>TRBJ1-2|NA|NA|15|TRBV5-6
TGTGCCAGCGGAATGGCTAGTCGAAAGACCTATGGCTACACCTTC
CASGMASRKTYGYTF
>TRBJ2-3|NA|NA|13|TRBV19
TGTGCCACCGGATATGGGGTCTCAGATACGCAGTATTTT
CATGYGVSDTQYF
>TRBJ1-3|NA|NA|15|TRBV19
TGTGCCAGTAGTATTTCATCGCGCTCTGGAAACACCATATATTTT
CASSISSRSGNTIYF
>TRBJ2-3|NA|NA|15|TRBV27
TGTGCCAGCGGTCTAGCGTACCCTAGCACAGATACGCAGTATTTT
CASGLAYPSTDTQYF
>TRBJ2-5|NA|NA|12|TRBV30
TGTGCCTGGAGTGTGGGGGGAGAGACCCAGTACTTC
CAWSVGGETQYF